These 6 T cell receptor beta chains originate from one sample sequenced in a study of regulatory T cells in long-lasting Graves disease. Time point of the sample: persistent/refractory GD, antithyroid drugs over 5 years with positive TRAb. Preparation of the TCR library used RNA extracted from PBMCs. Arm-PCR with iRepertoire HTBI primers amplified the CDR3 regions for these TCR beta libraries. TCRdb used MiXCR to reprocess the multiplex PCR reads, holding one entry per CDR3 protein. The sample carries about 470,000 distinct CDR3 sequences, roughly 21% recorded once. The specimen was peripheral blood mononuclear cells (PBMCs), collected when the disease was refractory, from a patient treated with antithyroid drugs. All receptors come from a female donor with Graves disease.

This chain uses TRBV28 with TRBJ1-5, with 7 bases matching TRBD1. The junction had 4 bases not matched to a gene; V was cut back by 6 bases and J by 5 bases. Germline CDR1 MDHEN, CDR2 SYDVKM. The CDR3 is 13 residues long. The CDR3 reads CASRERGHQPQHF. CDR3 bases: TGTGCCAGCAGGGAAAGGGGGCATCAGCCCCAGCATTTT.

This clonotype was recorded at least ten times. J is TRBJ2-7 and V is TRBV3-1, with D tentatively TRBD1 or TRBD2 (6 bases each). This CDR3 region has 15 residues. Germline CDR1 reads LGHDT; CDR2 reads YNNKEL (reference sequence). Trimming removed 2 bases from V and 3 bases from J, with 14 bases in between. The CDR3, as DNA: TGTGCCAGCAGCCAACCGCGGGACACCGGCTACGAGCAGTACTTC. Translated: CASSQPRDTGYEQYF.

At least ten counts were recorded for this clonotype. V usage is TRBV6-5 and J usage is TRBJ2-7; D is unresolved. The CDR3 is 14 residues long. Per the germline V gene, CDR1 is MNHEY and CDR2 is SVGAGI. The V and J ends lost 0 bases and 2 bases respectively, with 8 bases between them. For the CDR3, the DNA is TGTGCCAGCAGTTACTCTAGGAGTACCTACGAGCAGTACTTC. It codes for CASSYSRSTYEQYF.

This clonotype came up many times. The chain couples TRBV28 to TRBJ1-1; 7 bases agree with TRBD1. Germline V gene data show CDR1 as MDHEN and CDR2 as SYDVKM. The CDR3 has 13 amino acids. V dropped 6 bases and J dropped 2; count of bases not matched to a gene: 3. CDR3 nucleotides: TGTGCCAGCAGGAGGGACAGCAACACTGAAGCTTTCTTT. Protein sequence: CASRRDSNTEAFF.

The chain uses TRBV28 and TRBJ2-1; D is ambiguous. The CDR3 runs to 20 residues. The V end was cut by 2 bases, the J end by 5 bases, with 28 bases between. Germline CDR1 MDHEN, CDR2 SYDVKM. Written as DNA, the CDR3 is TGTGCCAGCAGTTTAAATTTCCCCACGGCCAGAAATAAAATAAACAATGAGCAGTTCTTC. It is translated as CASSLNFPTARNKINNEQFF.

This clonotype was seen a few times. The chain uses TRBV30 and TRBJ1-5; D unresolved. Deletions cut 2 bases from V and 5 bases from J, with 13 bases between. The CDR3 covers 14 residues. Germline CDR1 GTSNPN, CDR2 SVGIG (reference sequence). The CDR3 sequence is CAWSKGSSDQPQHF. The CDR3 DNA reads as TGTGCCTGGAGTAAAGGCTCATCGGATCAGCCCCAGCATTTT. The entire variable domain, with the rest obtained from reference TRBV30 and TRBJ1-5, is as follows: SQTIHQWPATLVQPVGSPLSLECTVEGTSNPNLYWYRQAAGRGLQLLFYSVGIGQISSEVPQNLSASRPQDRQFILSSKKLLLSDSGFYLCAWSKGSSDQPQHFGDGTRLSIL.